Sequencing of this T cell receptor beta chain was carried out in a study of T cell repertoires in cytomegalovirus infection. About the study: HLA-B-restricted CMV epitopes that are well studied, plus recently identified HLA-C-restricted ones, were used by the study.

As to this clonotype: Antigen unknown.

TCRdb called the reads again in MiXCR, with one record for every CDR3 protein. The sample lists hundreds of thousands of distinct CDR3 sequences, 33% occurring once. CDR1 SGHVS and CDR2 FNYEAQ come from the germline V gene. This CDR3 is built from 15 residues. V lost 2 bases to trimming and J lost 7 bases; unmatched junction nucleotides: 10. Study observations and caveats: Carriage of CMV together with the relevant HLA was identifiable through cumulative public TCR beta family frequency. Within the response measured ex vivo, HLA-C-restricted CMV-specific TCR beta clonotypes were dominant.

The TCR was taken from a human donor in good health (CMV status not recorded). Some clones in this sample may be carry-over from other donors' samples. The source material was cultured PBMCs, sampled from culture after CMV antigen stimulation. The chain couples TRBV7-6 to TRBJ2-7; TRBD1 matches 8 bases. CDR3 region: CASSLRRQGASEQYF. The CDR3 DNA sequence: TGTGCCAGCAGCTTACGACGTCAGGGGGCCTCGGAGCAGTACTTC.